The clone carrying this TCR beta chain has ten or more counts. This entry belongs to a study of human T cells and chemical hapten exposure. Turning to the study itself: Per-sample TCR yields varied mainly from small pooled library volume differences.

Time point denoted: patch test 1, 2 weeks after DPC sensitization. Treatment in this sample: therapeutic diphenylcyclopropenone sensitization with weekly scalp DPC. Alopecia patients between 18 and 70 years old and suitable for DPC were used as donors. Individual cDNA molecules (in the library) carried attached unique molecular identifiers. One entry per CDR3 protein results from TCRdb running MiXCR on the RACE reads. The sample has approximately 60,000 distinct CDR3 sequences; 7% to 10% are singletons. This TCR was recovered from a woman in her thirties or forties with alopecia areata. Some clones in this sample may be carry-over from other donors' samples. The specimen was whole blood, collected in connection with sensitization to the hapten diphenylcyclopropenone (DPC).

The CDR3 reads CASSPMSVGETFF. DNA of the CDR3: TGTGCCAGCAGCCCCATGTCGGTAGGCGAAACTTTCTTT. The chain combines TRBV7-9 with TRBJ1-1; D ambiguous. This CDR3 contains 13 residues. The V end lost 5 bases, the J end lost 12 bases, and 19 bases lay between the germline ends. CDR1 is SEHNR and CDR2 is FQNEAQ in the germline V gene (reference sequence).